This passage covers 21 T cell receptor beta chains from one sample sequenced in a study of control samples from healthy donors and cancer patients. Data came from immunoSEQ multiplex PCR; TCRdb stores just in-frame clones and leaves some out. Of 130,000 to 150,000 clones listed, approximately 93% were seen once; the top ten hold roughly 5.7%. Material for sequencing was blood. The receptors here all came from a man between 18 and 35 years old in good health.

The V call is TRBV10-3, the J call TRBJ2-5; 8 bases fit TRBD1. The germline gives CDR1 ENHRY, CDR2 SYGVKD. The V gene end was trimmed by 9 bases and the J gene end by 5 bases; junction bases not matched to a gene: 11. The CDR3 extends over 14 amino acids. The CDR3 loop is CAIAVSTGEETQYF. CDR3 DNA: TGTGCCATTGCAGTCTCGACAGGGGAGGAGACCCAGTACTTC.

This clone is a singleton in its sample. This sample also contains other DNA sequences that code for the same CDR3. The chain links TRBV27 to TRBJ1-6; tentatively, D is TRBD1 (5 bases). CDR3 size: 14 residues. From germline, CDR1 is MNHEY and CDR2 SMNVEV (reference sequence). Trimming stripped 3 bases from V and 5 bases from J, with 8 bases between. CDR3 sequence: CASSFRGNNSPLHF. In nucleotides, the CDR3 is TGTGCCAGCAGTTTCCGGGGCAATAATTCACCCCTCCACTTT.

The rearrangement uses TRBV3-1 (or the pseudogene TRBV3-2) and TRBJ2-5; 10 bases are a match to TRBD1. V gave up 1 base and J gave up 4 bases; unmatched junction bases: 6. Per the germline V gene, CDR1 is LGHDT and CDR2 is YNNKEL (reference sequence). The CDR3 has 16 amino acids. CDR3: CASSQVPGQGRETQYF. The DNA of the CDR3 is TGTGCCAGCAGCCAAGTTCCGGGACAGGGGCGAGAGACCCAGTACTTC.

CDR3 sequence reads: CASSLPRQGANTEAFF. CDR3 nucleotide sequence: TGTGCCAGCAGCTTGCCTAGACAGGGTGCGAACACTGAAGCTTTCTTT. The chain recombines TRBV5-5 with TRBJ1-1; 7 nucleotides match TRBD1. The CDR3 sequence is 16 residues long. Germline assignment: CDR1 SGHKS and CDR2 YYEKEE (reference sequence). The V gene end was trimmed by 1 base and the J gene end by 1 base; junction bases not matched to a gene: 7.

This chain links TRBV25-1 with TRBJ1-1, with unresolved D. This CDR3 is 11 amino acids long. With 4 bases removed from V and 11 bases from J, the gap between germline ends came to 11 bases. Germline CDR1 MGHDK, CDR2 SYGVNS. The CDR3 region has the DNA TGTGCCAGCAGTGGTCCTACTGGCGCTTTCTTT. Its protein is CASSGPTGAFF.

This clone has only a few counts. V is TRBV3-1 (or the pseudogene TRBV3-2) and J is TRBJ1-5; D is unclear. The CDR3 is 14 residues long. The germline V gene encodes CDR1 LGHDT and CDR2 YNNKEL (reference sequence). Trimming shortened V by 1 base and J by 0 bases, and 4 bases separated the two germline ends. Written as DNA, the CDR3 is TGTGCCAGCAGCCAAGGCCGTAGCAATCAGCCCCAGCATTTT. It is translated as CASSQGRSNQPQHF.

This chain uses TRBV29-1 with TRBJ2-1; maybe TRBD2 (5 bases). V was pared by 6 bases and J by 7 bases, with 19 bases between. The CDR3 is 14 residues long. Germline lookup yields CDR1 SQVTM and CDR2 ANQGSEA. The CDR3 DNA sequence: TGCAGCGTAGAGGGTGAGGCTAGCAGAAATGAGCAGTTCTTC. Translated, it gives CSVEGEASRNEQFF.

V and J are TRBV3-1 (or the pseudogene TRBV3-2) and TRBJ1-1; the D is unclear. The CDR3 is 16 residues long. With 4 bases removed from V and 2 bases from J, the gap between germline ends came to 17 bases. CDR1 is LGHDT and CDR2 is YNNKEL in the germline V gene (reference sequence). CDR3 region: CASSPLVETANTEAFF. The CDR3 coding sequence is TGTGCCAGCAGCCCCCTGGTTGAAACAGCCAACACTGAAGCTTTCTTT.

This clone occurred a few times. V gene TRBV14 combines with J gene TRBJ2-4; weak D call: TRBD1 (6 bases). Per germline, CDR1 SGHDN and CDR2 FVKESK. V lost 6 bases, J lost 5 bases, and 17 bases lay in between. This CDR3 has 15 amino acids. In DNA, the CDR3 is TGTGCCAGCAGTCCCACCCGCAGGGGTGAAAACATTCAGTACTTC. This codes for CASSPTRRGENIQYF.

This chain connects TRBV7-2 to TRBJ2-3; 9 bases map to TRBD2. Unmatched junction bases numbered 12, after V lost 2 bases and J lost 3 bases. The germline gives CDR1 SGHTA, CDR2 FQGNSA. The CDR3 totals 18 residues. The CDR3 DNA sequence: TGTGCCAGCAGCTTAAGATTGGGTGGAGCGGGAGGAACAGATACGCAGTATTTT. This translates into CASSLRLGGAGGTDTQYF.

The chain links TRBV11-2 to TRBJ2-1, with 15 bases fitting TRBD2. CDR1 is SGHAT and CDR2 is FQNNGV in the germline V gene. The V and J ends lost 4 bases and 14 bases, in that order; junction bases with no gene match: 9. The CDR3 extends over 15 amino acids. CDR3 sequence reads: CASSSQGTSGRNEFF. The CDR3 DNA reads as TGTGCCAGCAGCTCACAGGGGACTAGCGGGAGGAATGAGTTCTTC.

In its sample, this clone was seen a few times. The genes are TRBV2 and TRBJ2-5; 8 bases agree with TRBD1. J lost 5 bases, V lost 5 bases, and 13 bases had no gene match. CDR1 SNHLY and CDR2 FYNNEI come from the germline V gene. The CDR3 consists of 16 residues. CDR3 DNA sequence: TGTGCCAGCAGTATAACTCGACAGGGGTTGCGGGAGACCCAGTACTTC. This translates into CASSITRQGLRETQYF.

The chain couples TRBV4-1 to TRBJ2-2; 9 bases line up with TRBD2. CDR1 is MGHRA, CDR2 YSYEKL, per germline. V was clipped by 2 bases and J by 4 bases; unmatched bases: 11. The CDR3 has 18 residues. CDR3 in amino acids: CASSQPPGLAGGTGELFF. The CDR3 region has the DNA TGCGCCAGCAGCCAACCCCCGGGACTAGCTGGGGGCACCGGGGAGCTGTTTTTT.

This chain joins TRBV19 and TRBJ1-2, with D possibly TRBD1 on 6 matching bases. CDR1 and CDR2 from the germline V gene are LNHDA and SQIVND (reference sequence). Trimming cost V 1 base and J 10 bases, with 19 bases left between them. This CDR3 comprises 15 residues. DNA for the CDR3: TGTGCCAGTAGTATAGTGGGGGCCGGGGGAGAGGACTACACCTTC. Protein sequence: CASSIVGAGGEDYTF.

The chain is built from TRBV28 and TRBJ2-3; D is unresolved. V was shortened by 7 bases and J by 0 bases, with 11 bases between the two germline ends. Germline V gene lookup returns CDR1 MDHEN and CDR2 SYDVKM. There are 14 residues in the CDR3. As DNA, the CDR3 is TGTGCCAGCATCAAAGGGCTTAGCACAGATACGCAGTATTTT. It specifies CASIKGLSTDTQYF. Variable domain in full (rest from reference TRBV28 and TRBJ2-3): DVKVTQSSRYLVKRTGEKVFLECVQDMDHENMFWYRQDPGLGLRLIYFSYDVKMKEKGDIPEGYSVSREKKERFSLILESASTNQTSMYLCASIKGLSTDTQYFGPGTRLTVL.

In nucleotides, the CDR3 is TGTGCCAGCTCCCGGACAGGGTCGAATCAGCCCCAGCATTTT. Protein sequence: CASSRTGSNQPQHF. The chain has TRBV7-2 and TRBJ1-5; 8 nucleotides match TRBD1. Germline loops: CDR1 SGHTA, CDR2 FQGNSA. CDR3 length equals 14 residues. The trim removed 8 bases at V and 4 bases at J, leaving 7 bases unmatched. The full variable domain, rest sourced from reference TRBV7-2 and TRBJ1-5, is GAGVSQSPSNKVTEKGKDVELRCDPISGHTALYWYRQSLGQGLEFLIYFQGNSAPDKSGLPSDRFSAERTGGSVSTLTIQRTQQEDSAVYLCASSRTGSNQPQHFGDGTRLSIL.

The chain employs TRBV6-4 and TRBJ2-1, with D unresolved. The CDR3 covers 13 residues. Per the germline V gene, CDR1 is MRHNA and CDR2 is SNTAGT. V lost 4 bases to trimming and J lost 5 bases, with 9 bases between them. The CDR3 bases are TGTGCCAGCAGTGTTTCCCAAAACAATGAGCAGTTCTTC. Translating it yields CASSVSQNNEQFF.

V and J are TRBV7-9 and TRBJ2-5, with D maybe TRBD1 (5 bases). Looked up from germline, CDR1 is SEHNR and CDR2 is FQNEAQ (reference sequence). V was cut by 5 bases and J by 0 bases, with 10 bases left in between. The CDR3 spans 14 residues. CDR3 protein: CASSATVHQETQYF. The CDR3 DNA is TGTGCCAGCAGCGCGACAGTACACCAAGAGACCCAGTACTTC.

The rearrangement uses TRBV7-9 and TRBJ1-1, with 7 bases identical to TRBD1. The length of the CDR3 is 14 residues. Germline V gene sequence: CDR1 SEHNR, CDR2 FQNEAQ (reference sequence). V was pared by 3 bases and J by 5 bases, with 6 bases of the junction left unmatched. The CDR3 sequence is CASSFEGAETEAFF. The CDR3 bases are TGTGCCAGCAGCTTCGAGGGGGCGGAAACTGAAGCTTTCTTT.

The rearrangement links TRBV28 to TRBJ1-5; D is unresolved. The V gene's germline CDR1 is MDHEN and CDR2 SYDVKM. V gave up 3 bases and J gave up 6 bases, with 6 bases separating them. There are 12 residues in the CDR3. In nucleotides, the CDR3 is TGTGCCAGCAGTTTTGACGTTCAGCCCCAGCATTTT. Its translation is CASSFDVQPQHF. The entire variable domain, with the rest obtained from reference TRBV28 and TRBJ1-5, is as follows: DVKVTQSSRYLVKRTGEKVFLECVQDMDHENMFWYRQDPGLGLRLIYFSYDVKMKEKGDIPEGYSVSREKKERFSLILESASTNQTSMYLCASSFDVQPQHFGDGTRLSIL.

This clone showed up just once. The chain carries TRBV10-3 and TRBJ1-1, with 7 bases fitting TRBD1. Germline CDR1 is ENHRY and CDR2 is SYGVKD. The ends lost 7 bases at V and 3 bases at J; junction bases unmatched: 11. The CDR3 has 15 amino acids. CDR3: CAITGGGGADTEAFF. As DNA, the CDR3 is TGTGCCATCACCGGGGGAGGGGGCGCGGACACTGAAGCTTTCTTT.